The clone carrying this T cell receptor beta chain is a singleton in its sample. The antigen is undetermined. The repertoire was sequenced with immunoSEQ multiplex PCR; TCRdb's copy has only in-frame clones and lacks some. The sample includes around 2,100,000 clones, approximately 94% of them seen just once. These data belong to a study of shared clonotypes between healthy human individuals. Points from the study as a whole: Memory subsets had estimated richness that was generally smaller than that of naive subsets.

CD45RO negativity and positive selection for CCR7 defined naive CD8 cells, a population that excluded terminally differentiated effector memory CD45RA+ cells. Only Caucasian adults living in Nashville, Tennessee made up the donor group. The clonotype originates from a man aged 18 to 30 in good health. The sequenced sample consisted of naive CD8+ T cells sorted from blood.

The CDR3 DNA reads as TGTGCCAGCAGTTACTCGATGGGGGTGAAACCCTACGAGCAGTACTTC. This sequence encodes CASSYSMGVKPYEQYF. The rearrangement links TRBV6-5 to TRBJ2-7, with D tentatively TRBD1 or TRBD2 (5 bases each). The V end lost 0 bases, the J end lost 2 bases, and 14 bases lay between the germline ends. The CDR3 loop spans 16 amino acids. The germline V gene has CDR1 MNHEY and CDR2 SVGAGI.